This TCR beta chain was retrieved from a study of T cell clonality in common variable immunodeficiency. General observations from the study: Compared with healthy controls, CVID subjects showed increased TCRbeta clonality, mostly in about a third.

In its sample, this clone was seen many times. Its antigen remains unknown. Here immunoSEQ multiplex PCR was the method, and the copy in TCRdb shows in-frame clones only, minus some. The sample contains tens of thousands of clones, none of them singletons. Sequenced material: peripheral blood mononuclear cells. This clonotype originated in a person between 18 and 69 years old in good health.

This chain's CDR3 is CSASNQGARVNSPLHF. The CDR3 DNA, read in part, is TGCAGTGCTAGTAACCAGGGGGCCCGGGTTAATTCACCC. This chain uses TRBV20-1 with TRBJ1-6; 8 bases line up with TRBD1. The CDR3 end falls 3 residues outside the read, so it is completed with the germline J gene. The CDR3 extends over 16 amino acids. CDR1 is DFQATT, CDR2 SNEGSKA, per germline (reference sequence). Germline trimming cut 3 bases from V and 6 bases from J; bases unmatched to any gene: 10.